This T cell receptor (beta chain) was captured by sequencing in a study of identical twins. After template switching added a universal primer site, the resulting cDNA carried unique molecular identifiers. Each CDR3 protein gets one entry after TCRdb re-called the 5' RACE reads with MiXCR. The repertoire has about 340,000 distinct CDR3 sequences, roughly 12% of them found once; the top ten carry around 7.8%. The CDR3 has 16 amino acids. Germline CDR1 MGHRA, CDR2 YSYEKL. The V segment lost 1 base and the J segment 2 bases; nucleotides outside the gene matches: 3. The sample was also reused in another study, on yellow fever vaccine responses in identical twins.

The sequenced sample consisted of CD8+ T cells sorted from blood. The receptor was isolated from a woman younger than 30 in good health. The J gene is TRBJ2-1, the V gene TRBV4-1; TRBD2 matches 9 bases. DNA of the CDR3: TGCGCCAGCAGCCAAGGTGCGGGAGGGCCCTACAATGAGCAGTTCTTC. Residues: CASSQGAGGPYNEQFF.